This T cell receptor beta chain is drawn from a study of circulating and synovial CD4+ cells in juvenile arthritis. Study-wide results and limits: Measured synovium overlap likely understates the true shared repertoire.

TCRdb keeps only in-frame clones here, not all; method: immunoSEQ multiplex PCR. The repertoire has approximately 36,000 clones, approximately 94% of them found once; the top ten carry 0.55% to 0.85%. Points on this clone: Its antigen remains unknown.

Germline-derived CDR1 and CDR2 are LNHDA and SQIVND (reference sequence). V was clipped by 3 bases and J by 6 bases, with 7 bases between them. This CDR3 is built from 12 residues. The source of this sequence is a human donor with juvenile idiopathic arthritis. The sequenced material came from CD4+ T cells from blood. The rearrangement uses TRBV19 and TRBJ2-3; no firm D call. The CDR3 DNA reads as TGTGCCAGTAGTATTGGAGTGGATACGCAGTATTTT. It encodes CASSIGVDTQYF.